This T cell receptor (beta chain) derives from a study of blood T cell repertoires in COVID-19. This table comes from immunoSEQ multiplex PCR, and its TCRdb copy is limited to in-frame clones, with some not included. The sample lists under 200,000 clones, roughly nine tenths occurring once. This CDR3 comprises 13 residues. Trimming removed 5 bases from V and 0 bases from J, with 8 bases in between. Germline CDR1 MNHNY, CDR2 SVGAGI (reference sequence). The specimen was peripheral blood. The TCR was taken from an elderly woman in a cohort sampled during active or convalescent COVID-19. The V and J genes are TRBV6-6 and TRBJ2-7; D ambiguous. CDR3 loop: CASSIGLSYEQYF. The CDR3 DNA reads TGTGCCAGCAGTATTGGCCTCTCCTACGAGCAGTACTTC.